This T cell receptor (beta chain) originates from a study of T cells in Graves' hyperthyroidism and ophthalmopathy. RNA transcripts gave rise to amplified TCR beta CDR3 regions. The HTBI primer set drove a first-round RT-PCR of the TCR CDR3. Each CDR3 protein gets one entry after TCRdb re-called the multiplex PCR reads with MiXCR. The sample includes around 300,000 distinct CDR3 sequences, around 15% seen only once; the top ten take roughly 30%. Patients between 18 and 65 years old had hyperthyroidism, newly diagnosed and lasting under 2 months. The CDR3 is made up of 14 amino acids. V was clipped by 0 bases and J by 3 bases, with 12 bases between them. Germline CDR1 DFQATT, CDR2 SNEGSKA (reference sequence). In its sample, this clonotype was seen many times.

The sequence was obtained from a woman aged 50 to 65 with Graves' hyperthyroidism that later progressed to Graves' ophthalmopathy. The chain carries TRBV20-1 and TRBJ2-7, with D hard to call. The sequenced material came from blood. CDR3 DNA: TGCAGTGCTAGAGATCGGTCACGGCGCTACGAGCAGTACTTC. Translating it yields CSARDRSRRYEQYF.